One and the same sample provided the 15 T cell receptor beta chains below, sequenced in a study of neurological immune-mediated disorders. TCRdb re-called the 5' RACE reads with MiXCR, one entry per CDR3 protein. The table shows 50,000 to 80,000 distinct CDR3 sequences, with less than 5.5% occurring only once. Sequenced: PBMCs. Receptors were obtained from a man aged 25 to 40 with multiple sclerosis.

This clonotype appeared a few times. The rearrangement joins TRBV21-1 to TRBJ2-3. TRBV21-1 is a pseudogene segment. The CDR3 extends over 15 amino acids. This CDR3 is CASSIPLHSTDTQYF. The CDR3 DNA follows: TGTGCCAGCAGCATTCCTTTACACAGCACAGATACGCAGTATTTT.

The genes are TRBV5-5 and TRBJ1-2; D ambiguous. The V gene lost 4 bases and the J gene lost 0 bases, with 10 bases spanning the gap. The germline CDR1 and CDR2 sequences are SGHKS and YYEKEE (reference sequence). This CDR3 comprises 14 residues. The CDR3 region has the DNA TGTGCCAGCAGCCCGCAGGAAGCTAACTATGGCTACACCTTC. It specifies CASSPQEANYGYTF.

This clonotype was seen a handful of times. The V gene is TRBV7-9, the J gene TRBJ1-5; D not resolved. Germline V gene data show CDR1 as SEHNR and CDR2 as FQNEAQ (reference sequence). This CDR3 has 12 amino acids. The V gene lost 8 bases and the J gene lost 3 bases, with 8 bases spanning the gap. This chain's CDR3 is CASSYLNQPQHF. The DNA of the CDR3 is TGTGCCAGCTCTTACCTCAATCAGCCCCAGCATTTT. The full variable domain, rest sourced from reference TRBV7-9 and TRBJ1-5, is DTGVSQNPRHKITKRGQNVTFRCDPISEHNRLYWYRQTLGQGPEFLTYFQNEAQLEKSRLLSDRFSAERPKGSFSTLEIQRTEQGDSAMYLCASSYLNQPQHFGDGTRLSIL.

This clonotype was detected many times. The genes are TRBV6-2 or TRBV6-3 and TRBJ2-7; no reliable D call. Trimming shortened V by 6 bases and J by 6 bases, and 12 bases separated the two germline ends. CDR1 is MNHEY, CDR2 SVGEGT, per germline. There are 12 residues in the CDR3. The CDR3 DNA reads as TGTGCCAGCAGAAAACTTGGCGGCGAGCAGTACGTC. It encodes CASRKLGGEQYV.

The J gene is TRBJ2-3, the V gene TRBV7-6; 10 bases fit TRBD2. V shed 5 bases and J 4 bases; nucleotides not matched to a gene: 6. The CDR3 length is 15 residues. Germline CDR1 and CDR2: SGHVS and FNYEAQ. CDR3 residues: CASSPTSGAADTQYF. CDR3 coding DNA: TGTGCCAGCAGCCCCACTAGCGGGGCGGCAGATACGCAGTATTTT.

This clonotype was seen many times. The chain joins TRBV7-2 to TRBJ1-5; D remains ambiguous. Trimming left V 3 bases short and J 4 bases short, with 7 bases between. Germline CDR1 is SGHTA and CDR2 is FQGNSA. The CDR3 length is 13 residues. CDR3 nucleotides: TGTGCCAGCAGCTTTCCGGGAAATCAGCCCCAGCATTTT. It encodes CASSFPGNQPQHF. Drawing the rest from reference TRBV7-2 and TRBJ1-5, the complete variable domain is GAGVSQSPSNKVTEKGKDVELRCDPISGHTALYWYRQSLGQGLEFLIYFQGNSAPDKSGLPSDRFSAERTGGSVSTLTIQRTQQEDSAVYLCASSFPGNQPQHFGDGTRLSIL.

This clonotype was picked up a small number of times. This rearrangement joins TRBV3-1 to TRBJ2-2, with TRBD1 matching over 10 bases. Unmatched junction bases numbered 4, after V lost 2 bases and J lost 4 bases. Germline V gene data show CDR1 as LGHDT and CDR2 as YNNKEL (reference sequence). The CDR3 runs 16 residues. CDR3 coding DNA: TGTGCCAGCAGCCAATGGGACAGGGGCTCCACCGGGGAGCTGTTTTTT. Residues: CASSQWDRGSTGELFF.

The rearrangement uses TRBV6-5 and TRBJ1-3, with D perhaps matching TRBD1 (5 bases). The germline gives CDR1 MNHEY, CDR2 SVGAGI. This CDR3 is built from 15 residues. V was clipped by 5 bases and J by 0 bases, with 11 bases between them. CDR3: CASSRDPSSGNTIYF. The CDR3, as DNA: TGTGCCAGCAGTAGGGACCCATCCTCTGGAAACACCATATATTTT.

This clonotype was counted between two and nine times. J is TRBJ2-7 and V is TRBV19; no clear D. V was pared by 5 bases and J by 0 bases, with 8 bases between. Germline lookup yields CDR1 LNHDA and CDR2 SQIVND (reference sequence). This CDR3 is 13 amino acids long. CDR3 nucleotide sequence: TGTGCCAGTAGTCAGGCGTACTCCTACGAGCAGTACTTC. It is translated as CASSQAYSYEQYF.

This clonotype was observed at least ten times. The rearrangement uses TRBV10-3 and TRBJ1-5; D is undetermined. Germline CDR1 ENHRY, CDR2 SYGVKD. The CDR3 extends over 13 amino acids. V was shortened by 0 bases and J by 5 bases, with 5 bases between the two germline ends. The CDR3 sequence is CAISESEDQPQHF. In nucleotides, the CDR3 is TGTGCCATCAGTGAGTCGGAGGATCAGCCCCAGCATTTT.

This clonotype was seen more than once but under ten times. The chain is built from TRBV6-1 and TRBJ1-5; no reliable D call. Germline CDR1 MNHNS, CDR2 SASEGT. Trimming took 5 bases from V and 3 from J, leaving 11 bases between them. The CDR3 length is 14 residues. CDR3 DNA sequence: TGTGCCAGCAGTCCTCAGAATTCCAATCAGCCCCAGCATTTT. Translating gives CASSPQNSNQPQHF.

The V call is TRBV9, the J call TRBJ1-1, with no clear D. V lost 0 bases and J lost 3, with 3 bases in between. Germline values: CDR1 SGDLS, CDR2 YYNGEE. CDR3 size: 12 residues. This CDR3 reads CASSVGDTEAFF. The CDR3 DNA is TGTGCCAGCAGCGTAGGGGACACTGAAGCTTTCTTT.

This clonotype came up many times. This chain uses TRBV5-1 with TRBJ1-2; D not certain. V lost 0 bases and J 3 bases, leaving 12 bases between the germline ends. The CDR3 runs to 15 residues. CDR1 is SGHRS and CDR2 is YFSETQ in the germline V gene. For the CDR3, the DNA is TGCGCCAGCAGCTTGGAACGTACCGCTGACTATGGCTACACCTTC. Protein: CASSLERTADYGYTF.

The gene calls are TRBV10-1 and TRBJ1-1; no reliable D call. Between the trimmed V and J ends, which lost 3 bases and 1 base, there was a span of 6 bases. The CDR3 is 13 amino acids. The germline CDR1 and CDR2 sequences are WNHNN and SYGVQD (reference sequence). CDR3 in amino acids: CASSETSNTEAFF. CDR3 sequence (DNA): TGCGCCAGCAGTGAAACATCGAACACTGAAGCTTTCTTT.

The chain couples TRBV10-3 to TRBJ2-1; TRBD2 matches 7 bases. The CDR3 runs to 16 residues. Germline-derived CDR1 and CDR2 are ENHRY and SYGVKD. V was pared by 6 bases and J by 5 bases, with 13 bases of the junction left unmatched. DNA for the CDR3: TGTGCCATCAGGAGCTCTGTGGGCGGGGGAGACAATGAGCAGTTCTTC. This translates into CAIRSSVGGGDNEQFF.